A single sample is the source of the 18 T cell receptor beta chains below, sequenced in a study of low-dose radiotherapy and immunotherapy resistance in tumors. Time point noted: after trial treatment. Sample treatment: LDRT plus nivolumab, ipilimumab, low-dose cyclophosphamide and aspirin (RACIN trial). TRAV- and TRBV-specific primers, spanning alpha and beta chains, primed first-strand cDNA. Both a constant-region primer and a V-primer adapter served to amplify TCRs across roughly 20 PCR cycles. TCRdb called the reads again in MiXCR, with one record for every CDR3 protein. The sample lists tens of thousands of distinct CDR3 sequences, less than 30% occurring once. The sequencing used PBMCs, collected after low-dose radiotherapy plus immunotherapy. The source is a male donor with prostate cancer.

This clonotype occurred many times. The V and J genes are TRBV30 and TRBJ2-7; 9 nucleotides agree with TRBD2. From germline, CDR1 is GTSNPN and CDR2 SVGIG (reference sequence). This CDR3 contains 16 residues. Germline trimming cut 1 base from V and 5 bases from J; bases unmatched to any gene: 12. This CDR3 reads CAWSGETKRGADEQYF. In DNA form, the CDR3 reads TGTGCCTGGAGTGGAGAAACGAAGCGGGGGGCGGACGAGCAGTACTTC. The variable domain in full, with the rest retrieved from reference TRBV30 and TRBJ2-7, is SQTIHQWPATLVQPVGSPLSLECTVEGTSNPNLYWYRQAAGRGLQLLFYSVGIGQISSEVPQNLSASRPQDRQFILSSKKLLLSDSGFYLCAWSGETKRGADEQYFGPGTRLTVT.

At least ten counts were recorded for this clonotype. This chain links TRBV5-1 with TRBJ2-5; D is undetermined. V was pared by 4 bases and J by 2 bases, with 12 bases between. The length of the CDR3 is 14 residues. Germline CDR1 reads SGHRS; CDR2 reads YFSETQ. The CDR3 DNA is TGCGCCAGCAGCCGGCAGGTCCTTCAAGAGACCCAGTACTTC. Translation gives CASSRQVLQETQYF.

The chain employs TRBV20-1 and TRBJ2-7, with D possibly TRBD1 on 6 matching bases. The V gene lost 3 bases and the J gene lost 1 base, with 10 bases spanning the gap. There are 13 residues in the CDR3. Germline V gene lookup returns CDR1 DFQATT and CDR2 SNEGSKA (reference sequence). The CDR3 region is CSARGARSYEQYF. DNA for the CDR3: TGCAGTGCTAGGGGGGCTAGATCCTACGAGCAGTACTTC.

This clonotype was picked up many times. CDR3 sequence (DNA): TGTGCCAGCAGCTCCGTAGCGGGGGGGCCCAGTGAGCAGTTCTTC. This encodes CASSSVAGGPSEQFF. This sequence joins TRBV7-9 and TRBJ2-1, with 11 bases matching TRBD2. The V and J ends lost 4 bases and 9 bases, in that order; junction bases with no gene match: 8. The germline CDR1 and CDR2 sequences are SEHNR and FQNEAQ (reference sequence). CDR3 length equals 15 residues.

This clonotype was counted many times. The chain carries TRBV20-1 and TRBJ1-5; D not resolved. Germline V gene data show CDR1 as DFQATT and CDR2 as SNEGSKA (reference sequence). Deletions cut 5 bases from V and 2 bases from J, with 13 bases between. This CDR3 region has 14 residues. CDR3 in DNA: TGCAGTGCTGCCTTGGCGCGGGGCAATCAGCCCCAGCATTTT. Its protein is CSAALARGNQPQHF.

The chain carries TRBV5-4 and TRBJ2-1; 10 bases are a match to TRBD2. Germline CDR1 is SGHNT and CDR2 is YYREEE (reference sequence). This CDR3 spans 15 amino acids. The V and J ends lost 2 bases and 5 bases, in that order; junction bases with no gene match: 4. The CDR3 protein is CASSFSGGPNNEQFF. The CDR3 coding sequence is TGTGCCAGCAGCTTTAGCGGGGGGCCCAACAATGAGCAGTTCTTC.

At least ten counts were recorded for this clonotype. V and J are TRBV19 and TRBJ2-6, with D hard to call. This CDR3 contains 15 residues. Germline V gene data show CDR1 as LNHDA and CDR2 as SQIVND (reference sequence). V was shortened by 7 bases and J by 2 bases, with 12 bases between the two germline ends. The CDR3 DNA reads TGTGCCAGTAACGGCGGTCGCACTGGGGCCAACGTCCTGACTTTC. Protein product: CASNGGRTGANVLTF.

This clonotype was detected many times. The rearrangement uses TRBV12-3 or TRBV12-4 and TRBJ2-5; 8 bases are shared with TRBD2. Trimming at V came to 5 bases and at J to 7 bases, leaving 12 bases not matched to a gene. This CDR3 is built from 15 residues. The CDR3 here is CASSQLGGAHGTQYF. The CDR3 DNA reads TGTGCCAGCAGTCAGCTCGGGGGGGCCCACGGGACCCAGTACTTC.

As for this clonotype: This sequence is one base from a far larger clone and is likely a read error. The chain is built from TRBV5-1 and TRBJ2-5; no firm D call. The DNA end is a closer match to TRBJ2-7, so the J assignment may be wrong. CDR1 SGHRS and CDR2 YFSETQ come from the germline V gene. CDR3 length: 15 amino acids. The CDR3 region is CASSLGGQIPYEQYF. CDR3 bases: TGCGCCAGCAGCTTGGGGGGTCAGATTCCCTACGAGCAGTACTTC.

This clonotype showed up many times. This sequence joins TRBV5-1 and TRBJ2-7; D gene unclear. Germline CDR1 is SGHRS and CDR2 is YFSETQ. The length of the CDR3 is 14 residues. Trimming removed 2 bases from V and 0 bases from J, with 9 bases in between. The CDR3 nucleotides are TGCGCCAGCAGCTTACAGCCGAGCTCCTACGAGCAGTACTTC. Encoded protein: CASSLQPSSYEQYF.

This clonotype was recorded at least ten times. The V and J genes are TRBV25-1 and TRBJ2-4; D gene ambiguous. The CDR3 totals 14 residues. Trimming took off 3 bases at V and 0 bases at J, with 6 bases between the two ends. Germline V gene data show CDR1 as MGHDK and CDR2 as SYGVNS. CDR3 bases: TGTGCCAGCAGTGATAACCTAGCCAAAAACATTCAGTACTTC. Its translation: CASSDNLAKNIQYF.

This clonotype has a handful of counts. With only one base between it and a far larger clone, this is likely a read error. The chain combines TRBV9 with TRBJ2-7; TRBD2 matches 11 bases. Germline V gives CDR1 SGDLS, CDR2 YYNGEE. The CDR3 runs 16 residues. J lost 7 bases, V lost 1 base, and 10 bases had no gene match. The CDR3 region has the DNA TGTGCCAGCAGCGTACTTACTAGCGGGAGTAGACATGAGCAGTACTTC. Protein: CASSVLTSGSRHEQYF.

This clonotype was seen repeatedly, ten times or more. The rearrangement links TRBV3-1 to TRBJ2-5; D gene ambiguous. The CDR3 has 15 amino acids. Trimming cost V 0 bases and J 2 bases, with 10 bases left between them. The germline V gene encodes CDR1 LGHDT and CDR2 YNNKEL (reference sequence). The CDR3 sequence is CASSQDHSAQETQYF. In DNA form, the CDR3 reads TGTGCCAGCAGCCAAGATCACAGCGCACAAGAGACCCAGTACTTC.

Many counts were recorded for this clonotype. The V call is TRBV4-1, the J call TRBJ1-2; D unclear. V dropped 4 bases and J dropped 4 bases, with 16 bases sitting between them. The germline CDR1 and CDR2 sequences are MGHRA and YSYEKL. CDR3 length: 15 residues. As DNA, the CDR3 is TGCGCCAGCAGCCCCGGGTCGGGGTCCCCCTATGGCTACACCTTC. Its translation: CASSPGSGSPYGYTF.

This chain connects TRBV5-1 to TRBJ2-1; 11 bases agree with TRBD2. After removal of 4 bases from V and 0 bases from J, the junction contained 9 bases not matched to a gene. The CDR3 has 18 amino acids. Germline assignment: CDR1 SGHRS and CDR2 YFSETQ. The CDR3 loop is CASSGTSGKPVSYNEQFF. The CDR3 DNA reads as TGCGCCAGCAGCGGGACTAGCGGAAAACCCGTCTCCTACAATGAGCAGTTCTTC.

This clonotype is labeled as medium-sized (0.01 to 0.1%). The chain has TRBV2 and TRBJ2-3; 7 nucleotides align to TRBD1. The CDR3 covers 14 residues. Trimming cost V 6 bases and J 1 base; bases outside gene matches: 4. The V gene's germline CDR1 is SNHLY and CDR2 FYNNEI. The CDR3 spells CASSWTGRTDTQYF. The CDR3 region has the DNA TGTGCCAGCAGCTGGACAGGACGCACAGATACGCAGTATTTT.

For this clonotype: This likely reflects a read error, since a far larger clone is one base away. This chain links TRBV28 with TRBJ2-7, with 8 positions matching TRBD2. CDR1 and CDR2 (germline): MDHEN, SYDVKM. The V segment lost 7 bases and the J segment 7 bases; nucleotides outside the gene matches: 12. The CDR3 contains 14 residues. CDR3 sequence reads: CASKGPSGYNEQYF. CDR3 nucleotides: TGTGCCAGCAAGGGTCCTAGCGGGTACAATGAGCAGTACTTC. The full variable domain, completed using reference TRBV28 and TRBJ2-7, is DVKVTQSSRYLVKRTGEKVFLECVQDMDHENMFWYRQDPGLGLRLIYFSYDVKMKEKGDIPEGYSVSREKKERFSLILESASTNQTSMYLCASKGPSGYNEQYFGPGTRLTVT.

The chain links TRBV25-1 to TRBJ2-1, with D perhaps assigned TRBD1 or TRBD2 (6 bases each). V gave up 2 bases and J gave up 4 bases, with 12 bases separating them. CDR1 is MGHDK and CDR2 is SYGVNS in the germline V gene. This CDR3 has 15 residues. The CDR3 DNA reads TGTGCCAGCAGTGAAACGGGGGCCACTTACAATGAGCAGTTCTTC. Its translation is CASSETGATYNEQFF.